The 32 T cell receptor beta chains below all came from one sample that was sequenced in a study of T cell repertoires in cytomegalovirus infection. TCRdb processed the reads anew with MiXCR; each CDR3 protein has one entry. Here the sample spans fewer than 150,000 distinct CDR3 sequences, roughly 30% being singletons. The antigens these receptors bind are not known. Sequencing used CD8+ T cells from cultured PBMCs, obtained from culture after CMV antigen stimulation. Receptors originate from a human donor in good health (CMV status not recorded). Some clones in this sample may be carry-over from other donors' samples.

The CDR3 region is CASSFRDSEQFF. CDR3 DNA: TGCGCCAGCAGCTTCCGGGACAGCGAGCAGTTCTTC. The chain carries TRBV5-1 and TRBJ2-1; 7 bases line up with TRBD1. This CDR3 region has 12 residues. The ends lost 2 bases at V and 10 bases at J; junction bases unmatched: 3. The germline V gene has CDR1 SGHRS and CDR2 YFSETQ.

Details on this clonotype: The junction departs from the called germline gene at one end, perhaps through a read error. The CDR3 loop reads CASISGGGLF. CDR3 nucleotides: TGTGCCAGCATCTCCGGAGGGGGGCTCTTC. The chain uses TRBV2 and TRBJ2-1, with D perhaps given as TRBD1 or TRBD2 (6 bases each). The CDR3 totals 10 residues. The germline V gene encodes CDR1 SNHLY and CDR2 FYNNEI.

V and J are TRBV27 and TRBJ1-4; TRBD1 agrees at 7 bases. The germline gives CDR1 MNHEY, CDR2 SMNVEV (reference sequence). This CDR3 spans 18 amino acids. V lost 7 bases and J lost 6; bases outside the gene matches: 20. The CDR3 loop is CASKIARGRRSFDEKLFF. The CDR3 DNA follows: TGTGCCAGCAAAATCGCGAGGGGGCGTAGGTCGTTTGATGAAAAACTGTTTTTT. Based on the CDR3 plus reference TRBV27 and TRBJ1-4, the full variable domain is EAQVTQNPRYLITVTGKKLTVTCSQNMNHEYMSWYRQDPGLGLRQIYYSMNVEVTDKGDVPEGYKVSRKEKRNFPLILESPSPNQTSLYFCASKIARGRRSFDEKLFFGSGTQLSVL.

J is TRBJ1-4 and V is TRBV7-9; weak D call: TRBD1 (5 bases). Germline loops: CDR1 SEHNR, CDR2 FQNEAQ (reference sequence). The CDR3 is 14 amino acids. V was pared by 4 bases and J by 7 bases, with 13 bases between. In nucleotides, the CDR3 is TGTGCCAGCAGCTACGACGGGGACCCTGAAAAACTGTTTTTT. Translating it yields CASSYDGDPEKLFF.

The rearrangement joins TRBV28 to TRBJ1-6, with D possibly being TRBD1 (5 bases). Germline V gives CDR1 MDHEN, CDR2 SYDVKM. The length of the CDR3 is 16 residues. V was trimmed by 1 base and J by 9 bases, leaving 16 bases between them. DNA for the CDR3: TGTGCCAGCAGTTTATTTTCTCAGGGCCTCGGTTCACCCCTCCACTTT. Its translation is CASSLFSQGLGSPLHF. Full variable domain (outside the CDR3, taken from reference TRBV28 and TRBJ1-6): DVKVTQSSRYLVKRTGEKVFLECVQDMDHENMFWYRQDPGLGLRLIYFSYDVKMKEKGDIPEGYSVSREKKERFSLILESASTNQTSMYLCASSLFSQGLGSPLHFGNGTRLTVT.

This sequence joins TRBV10-3 and TRBJ2-1; 11 nucleotides line up with TRBD2. Trimming cost V 2 bases and J 0 bases; bases outside gene matches: 6. CDR3 length: 18 residues. Germline V gene data show CDR1 as ENHRY and CDR2 as SYGVKD. The CDR3 loop is CAISEVAGGVPSYNEQFF. The CDR3 DNA reads TGTGCCATCAGTGAGGTAGCGGGGGGGGTTCCCTCCTACAATGAGCAGTTCTTC.

This clonotype was observed a handful of times. This chain connects TRBV6-8 to TRBJ2-7, with D unclear. The germline V and J ends were trimmed by 4 bases and 2 bases, with 15 bases remaining between them. Germline values: CDR1 MNHGY, CDR2 SAAAGT. The CDR3 extends over 15 amino acids. The CDR3 loop is CASSSRILKTYEQYF. DNA for the CDR3: TGTGCCAGCAGTTCGAGGATCCTAAAAACCTACGAGCAGTACTTC.

This clonotype came up a few times. V usage is TRBV19 and J usage is TRBJ1-2, with 10 bases identical to TRBD1. In germline, CDR1 is LNHDA, CDR2 SQIVND (reference sequence). CDR3 length: 16 residues. V trimming: 5 bases; J trimming: 4 bases; junction bases outside the gene matches: 10. CDR3 loop: CASSRDRGPGGYGYTF. In DNA, the CDR3 is TGTGCCAGTAGTCGGGACAGGGGACCTGGCGGCTATGGCTACACCTTC.

Only a few counts were recorded for this clonotype. This chain links TRBV19 with TRBJ2-7, with 8 nucleotides matching TRBD1. The CDR3 is made up of 16 amino acids. V was clipped by 3 bases and J by 3 bases; unmatched bases: 10. Germline V gene sequence: CDR1 LNHDA, CDR2 SQIVND (reference sequence). DNA for the CDR3: TGTGCCAGTAGTATCGCCCCGGGACAGGCCGTCTACGAGCAGTACTTC. Its protein product is CASSIAPGQAVYEQYF.

V usage is TRBV7-8 and J usage is TRBJ1-2, with a tentative D call TRBD1 (6 bases). CDR3 length equals 16 residues. In germline, CDR1 is SGHVS, CDR2 FQNEAQ. Deletions cut 5 bases from V and 6 bases from J, with 22 bases between. The CDR3 nucleotides are TGTGCCAGCAGCCCCAAAGTCGGGGGGCCGGGGGATGGCTACACCTTC. Residues: CASSPKVGGPGDGYTF.

The chain employs TRBV7-3 and TRBJ2-1, with 7 bases lining up with TRBD1. CDR1 SGHTA and CDR2 FQGTGA come from the germline V gene. The CDR3 is 15 amino acids. The V segment lost 5 bases and the J segment 4 bases; nucleotides outside the gene matches: 8. CDR3 sequence (DNA): TGTGCCAGCAGCCCTCAAGGGGGCAAGTACAATGAGCAGTTCTTC. It codes for CASSPQGGKYNEQFF.

This clonotype was counted a few times. V and J are TRBV18 and TRBJ2-7, with D unresolved. Trimming shortened V by 2 bases and J by 6 bases, and 5 bases separated the two germline ends. The CDR3 is 11 amino acids. CDR1 and CDR2 from the germline V gene are KGHSH and LQKENI. CDR3 in amino acids: CASSPGFEQYF. The CDR3 coding sequence is TGTGCCAGCTCACCAGGGTTCGAGCAGTACTTC.

This clonotype was detected only a few times. The chain joins TRBV5-5 to TRBJ2-5; 9 nucleotides match TRBD1. The V segment lost 6 bases and the J segment 1 base; nucleotides outside the gene matches: 10. The germline gives CDR1 SGHKS, CDR2 YYEKEE (reference sequence). The CDR3 contains 16 residues. CDR3 residues: CASTRGQGSFQETQYF. CDR3 sequence (DNA): TGTGCCAGCACCAGGGGACAGGGTAGCTTCCAAGAGACCCAGTACTTC.

The V and J genes are TRBV3-1 and TRBJ2-2; 9 bases fit TRBD1. V dropped 0 bases and J dropped 6; count of bases not matched to a gene: 8. CDR1 is LGHDT and CDR2 is YNNKEL in the germline V gene (reference sequence). The CDR3 consists of 17 residues. The CDR3 is CASSQESGTGYPGELFF. The DNA of the CDR3 is TGTGCCAGCAGCCAAGAGTCAGGGACAGGGTATCCCGGGGAGCTGTTTTTT.

V is TRBV20-1 and J is TRBJ1-1, with D unresolved. The V gene's germline CDR1 is DFQATT and CDR2 SNEGSKA (reference sequence). Trimming stripped 2 bases from V and 1 base from J, with 11 bases between. The CDR3 loop spans 14 amino acids. CDR3 nucleotide sequence: TGCAGTGCTAGATCGCTGCGAGGGAACACTGAAGCTTTCTTT. This codes for CSARSLRGNTEAFF.

This clonotype was observed at least ten times. The chain couples TRBV7-2 to TRBJ1-2; 9 positions match TRBD1. The CDR3 extends over 16 amino acids. Trimming removed 4 bases from V and 6 bases from J; junction bases left unmatched: 12. From germline, CDR1 is SGHTA and CDR2 FQGNSA. The CDR3 bases are TGTGCCAGCAGCTCAAACCTCCGGGACAGGGTGAATGGCTACACCTTC. The encoded protein is CASSSNLRDRVNGYTF.

This clonotype was detected a few times. The chain joins TRBV2 to TRBJ2-1; 7 bases match TRBD2. CDR1 SNHLY and CDR2 FYNNEI come from the germline V gene. V gave up 1 base and J gave up 1 base; unmatched junction bases: 4. The CDR3 covers 16 residues. The CDR3 nucleotides read TGTGCCAGCAGTGAAGTGCGGGGGTATTCCTACAATGAGCAGTTCTTC. Protein: CASSEVRGYSYNEQFF.

This clonotype was recorded at least ten times. The chain joins TRBV7-8 to TRBJ2-7, with D maybe TRBD2 (7 bases). This CDR3 comprises 16 residues. Germline V lookup: CDR1 SGHVS, CDR2 FQNEAQ. V was shortened by 2 bases and J by 1 base, with 15 bases between the two germline ends. The DNA of the CDR3 is TGTGCCAGCAGCTTATTTCGGGGGGCAGAATCCTACGAGCAGTACTTC. It specifies CASSLFRGAESYEQYF. The whole variable domain, filled in from reference TRBV7-8 and TRBJ2-7, reads GAGVSQSPRYKVAKRGQDVALRCDPISGHVSLFWYQQALGQGPEFLTYFQNEAQLDKSGLPSDRFFAERPEGSVSTLKIQRTQQEDSAVYLCASSLFRGAESYEQYFGPGTRLTVT.

This clonotype was counted between two and nine times. This sequence joins TRBV6-6 and TRBJ1-2; D perhaps matches TRBD1 (6 bases). With 6 bases removed from V and 1 base from J, the gap between germline ends came to 12 bases. The CDR3 contains 14 residues. CDR1 and CDR2 from the germline V gene are MNHNY and SVGAGI (reference sequence). The CDR3 DNA reads as TGTGCCAGCAGATTGGACAGCCTTAACTATGGCTACACCTTC. Protein: CASRLDSLNYGYTF.

This clonotype was picked up many times. The chain is built from TRBV10-3 and TRBJ2-7; 9 positions match TRBD2. With V trimmed by 10 bases and J by 4 bases, 14 bases remained unmatched. Germline V lookup: CDR1 ENHRY, CDR2 SYGVKD. This CDR3 region has 15 residues. The CDR3 DNA reads as TGTGCCACCGGTGGCGGGGGGGGGCCTGAATACGAGCAGTACTTC. Protein: CATGGGGGPEYEQYF.

The chain is built from TRBV7-9 and TRBJ1-2; D not certain. CDR3 length equals 18 residues. Germline-derived CDR1 and CDR2 are SEHNR and FQNEAQ (reference sequence). The V end was cut by 7 bases, the J end by 6 bases, with 30 bases between. CDR3 in DNA: TGTGCCAGCACCATTACACCGCAGACTCAGCTTGCGCGGGATGGCTACACCTTC. Encoded protein: CASTITPQTQLARDGYTF.

This clonotype was detected only a few times. The chain joins TRBV4-1 to TRBJ1-4; no reliable D call. The CDR3 length is 16 residues. V lost 7 bases and J lost 3, with 18 bases in between. In germline, CDR1 is MGHRA, CDR2 YSYEKL. The CDR3 reads CASKDGAGGANEKLFF. The DNA of the CDR3 is TGCGCCAGCAAGGACGGAGCGGGTGGTGCTAATGAAAAACTGTTTTTT.

The CDR3 DNA reads as TGCGCCAGCAGTCTCAGAGTAACTAATGAAAAACTGTTTTTT. Protein product: CASSLRVTNEKLFF. This chain joins TRBV4-1 and TRBJ1-4; D ambiguous. Germline values: CDR1 MGHRA, CDR2 YSYEKL. This CDR3 is built from 14 residues. Trimming left V 6 bases short and J 1 base short, with 9 bases between.

V is TRBV14 and J is TRBJ2-5; D unclear. V lost 0 bases to trimming and J lost 7 bases, with 18 bases between them. The CDR3 spans 16 residues. Looked up from germline, CDR1 is SGHDN and CDR2 is FVKESK. CDR3 protein: CASSQDSIKGIATQYF. CDR3 DNA sequence: TGTGCCAGCAGCCAAGATTCAATCAAAGGGATTGCGACCCAGTACTTC. Together with reference TRBV14 and TRBJ2-5, the CDR3 gives the full variable domain: EAGVTQFPSHSVIEKGQTVTLRCDPISGHDNLYWYRRVMGKEIKFLLHFVKESKQDESGMPNNRFLAERTGGTYSTLKVQPAELEDSGVYFCASSQDSIKGIATQYFGPGTRLLVL.

This clonotype has just a few counts. The chain joins TRBV12-3 or TRBV12-4 to TRBJ1-2, with D unresolved. Trimming cost V 5 bases and J 5 bases, with 18 bases left between them. The CDR3 is 15 amino acids. Here the CDR3 DNA reads TGTGCCAGCAGTCATCTCCCGACCGGAGGATATGGCTACACCTTC. Translated, it gives CASSHLPTGGYGYTF.

The genes are TRBV6-1 and TRBJ1-3; D is unresolved. V lost 5 bases to trimming and J lost 4 bases, with 15 bases between them. Germline assignment: CDR1 MNHNS and CDR2 SASEGT. This CDR3 comprises 15 residues. CDR3 in DNA: TGTGCCAGCAGTCCTAGAACCGCGGCCGGAAACACCATATATTTT. This encodes CASSPRTAAGNTIYF.

The chain uses TRBV4-3 and TRBJ2-6; TRBD1 aligns across 8 bases. CDR3 length equals 18 residues. The ends lost 0 bases at V and 4 bases at J; junction bases unmatched: 8. The V gene's germline CDR1 is LGHNA and CDR2 YSLEER. CDR3 nucleotides: TGCGCCAGCAGCCAAGACAGGGCAGGGGGCGCAGGGGCCAACGTCCTGACTTTC. The encoded protein is CASSQDRAGGAGANVLTF.

At least ten counts were recorded for this clonotype. This chain joins TRBV7-9 and TRBJ2-3; 8 bases map to TRBD2. Germline CDR1 reads SEHNR; CDR2 reads FQNEAQ (reference sequence). The CDR3 is made up of 16 amino acids. Germline trimming cut 5 bases from V and 2 bases from J; bases unmatched to any gene: 9. The CDR3 here is CASSPGVAGHTDTQYF. In DNA form, the CDR3 reads TGTGCCAGCAGCCCCGGGGTAGCGGGGCACACAGATACGCAGTATTTT.

Of note for this clonotype: One end of the junction fails to match germline, which may point to a read error. The chain uses TRBV5-3 and TRBJ2-1, with D tentatively TRBD1 (5 bases). Being an ORF, TRBV5-3 has a function that is uncertain. The CDR3 contains 13 residues. In DNA, the CDR3 is TGTGCCAGCAGCTTCCAGGGCGGCAATGAGCAGTTCTTC. Protein: CASSFQGGNEQFF.

The genes are TRBV9 and TRBJ1-1; tentatively, D is TRBD1 (6 bases). There are 15 residues in the CDR3. The V gene lost 3 bases and the J gene lost 4 bases, with 16 bases spanning the gap. The V gene's germline CDR1 is SGDLS and CDR2 YYNGEE. The CDR3 here is CASSAFQGSTTEAFF. The CDR3 DNA is TGTGCCAGCAGCGCCTTTCAGGGGTCGACCACTGAAGCTTTCTTT.

This clonotype has a handful of counts. This sequence joins TRBV5-1 and TRBJ1-3; 8 positions agree with TRBD1. Losses at the gene ends were 0 bases for V and 5 bases for J; bases not matched to a gene: 1. CDR3 length: 14 amino acids. The germline V gene encodes CDR1 SGHRS and CDR2 YFSETQ. CDR3 DNA: TGCGCCAGCAGCTTGGGACAGGGGCGAAACACCATATATTTT. This translates into CASSLGQGRNTIYF.

V and J are TRBV7-9 and TRBJ2-7, with D perhaps given as TRBD1 or TRBD2 (5 bases each). Trimming removed 4 bases at V and 3 bases at J, with 13 bases between. The CDR3 contains 14 residues. Germline assignment: CDR1 SEHNR and CDR2 FQNEAQ (reference sequence). CDR3 DNA sequence: TGTGCCAGCAGCTCGGGACGGAACTACTACGAGCAGTACTTC. As protein: CASSSGRNYYEQYF.